The 6 T cell receptor beta chains listed next were all sequenced from one sample in a study of cytomegalovirus exposure and HLA in healthy donors. The data were produced by immunoSEQ multiplex PCR, yet TCRdb's version contains in-frame clones alone and is incomplete. The sample shows 170,000 or so clones, 84% of them seen only once. Source material: PBMCs. The receptors come from a woman in her late teens or twenties in good health and CMV-seropositive.

The chain carries TRBV5-6 and TRBJ2-2, with TRBD2 matching over 10 bases. This CDR3 contains 18 residues. CDR1 and CDR2 (germline): SGHDT, YYEEEE. Trimming took 3 bases from V and 5 from J; bases not matched to a gene: 13. The CDR3 nucleotides read TGTGCCAGCAGCTGGCCTGGTCTAGCGGGGGCAGGGACCGGGGAGCTGTTTTTT. This codes for CASSWPGLAGAGTGELFF.

The chain has TRBV6-5 and TRBJ1-2; TRBD1 matches at 7 bases. The germline V gene encodes CDR1 MNHEY and CDR2 SVGAGI. V lost 0 bases to trimming and J lost 0 bases; unmatched junction nucleotides: 4. This CDR3 spans 16 amino acids. CDR3 nucleotide sequence: TGTGCCAGCAGTTACTCGGGGACAGAGCCTAACTATGGCTACACCTTC. Protein: CASSYSGTEPNYGYTF.

The rearrangement joins TRBV7-3 to TRBJ1-6, with 10 bases lining up with TRBD1. J lost 13 bases, V lost 3 bases, and 3 bases had no gene match. CDR3 length: 13 residues. CDR1 is SGHTA and CDR2 is FQGTGA in the germline V gene. As DNA, the CDR3 is TGTGCCAGCAGCTTGGGACAGGGGCTCCCCCTCCACTTT. This gives the protein CASSLGQGLPLHF.

V and J are TRBV12-5 and TRBJ2-5; 9 positions agree with TRBD1. V lost 1 base and J lost 5; bases outside the gene matches: 8. The CDR3 is 16 amino acids. Germline values: CDR1 LGHNT, CDR2 FRNRAP. Written as DNA, the CDR3 is TGTGCTAGTGGTTTGGGGTTACAGGGGGCTTGGGAGACCCAGTACTTC. Its translation is CASGLGLQGAWETQYF. Complete variable domain (other parts from reference TRBV12-5 and TRBJ2-5): DARVTQTPRHKVTEMGQEVTMRCQPILGHNTVFWYRQTMMQGLELLAYFRNRAPLDDSGMPKDRFSAEMPDATLATLKIQPSEPRDSAVYFCASGLGLQGAWETQYFGPGTRLLVL.

The chain is built from TRBV5-8 and TRBJ1-6; no clear D gene. CDR3 length: 13 residues. Trimming left V 5 bases short and J 6 bases short, with 9 bases between. Per the germline V gene, CDR1 is SGHTS and CDR2 is YDEGEE. This CDR3 is CASSRYFNSPLHF. The DNA for the CDR3 is TGTGCCAGCAGTAGATACTTTAATTCACCCCTCCACTTT.

This clone was seen more than once but under ten times. The chain links TRBV6-5 to TRBJ1-5; a weak D match, TRBD1 (6 bases). The germline gives CDR1 MNHEY, CDR2 SVGAGI. CDR3 length: 14 amino acids. The V end was cut by 6 bases, the J end by 3 bases, with 12 bases between. The CDR3 region is CASRDGQNNQPQHF. CDR3 DNA: TGTGCCAGCAGAGACGGACAGAACAATCAGCCCCAGCATTTT.